This is a list of T cell receptor beta chains from one sample in a study of beta chain features in type 1 diabetes. Sequenced by immunoSEQ multiplex PCR; TCRdb stores in-frame clones only, minus some. The table lists 200,000 to 250,000 clones, 25% to 35% of them singletons. The sample consisted of central memory CD4+ T cells from blood. The origin of the receptors is a young man in good health. Each CDR3 is given with its conserved first and last residue. The D gene is left open where the match is weak. A row's size may be missing; if present it is once, few, many or a size class.

d_call clone_size j_call v_call cdr3_aa cdr3_nt
NA few TRBJ2-3 TRBV10-3 CAISELIDSADTQYF TGTGCCATCAGTGAGCTCATAGATAGCGCAGATACGCAGTATTTT
NA once TRBJ2-5 TRBV11-2 CASSLRRGDGETQYF TGTGCCAGCAGCTTAAGAAGGGGCGACGGGGAGACCCAGTACTTC
NA few TRBJ2-7 TRBV28 CASSLGGPYEQYF TGTGCCAGCAGTTTAGGCGGCCCCTACGAGCAGTACTTC
TRBD2 NA TRBJ2-1 TRBV10-3 CAISRTSGRGLYNEQFF TGTGCCATCAGCAGGACTAGCGGGAGAGGACTATACAATGAGCAGTTCTTC
NA NA TRBJ2-3 TRBV5-4 CASSPNGNGRTDTQYF TGTGCCAGCAGTCCAAACGGTAACGGCCGCACAGATACGCAGTATTTT
TRBD2 few TRBJ2-5 TRBV5-1 CASSPGTSLETQYF TGCGCCAGCAGCCCGGGGACTAGCCTGGAGACCCAGTACTTC
NA few TRBJ1-2 TRBV5-1 CASTLDLRGTDGYTF TGCGCCAGCACCCTAGACCTACGGGGGACGGATGGCTACACCTTC
NA few TRBJ2-1 TRBV11-2 CASSRQGGQYNEQFF TGTGCCAGCAGTCGTCAAGGGGGACAATACAATGAGCAGTTCTTC
NA many TRBJ1-1 TRBV7-2 CASSLQTNTEAFF TGTGCCAGCAGCTTACAGACGAACACTGAAGCTTTCTTT
NA NA TRBJ2-5 TRBV7-2 CASSPSPGTGETQYF TGTGCCAGCAGCCCCTCCCCAGGGACGGGAGAGACCCAGTACTTC
NA few TRBJ1-1 TRBV30 CAGTGGNTEAFF TGTGCCGGGACCGGTGGGAACACTGAAGCTTTCTTT
NA NA TRBJ1-3 TRBV15 CATSRDNLLSGNTIYF TGTGCCACCAGCAGAGATAACCTCCTCTCTGGAAACACCATATATTTT
NA NA TRBJ2-5 TRBV30 CAWSSRGETQYF TGTGCCTGGAGTTCCAGGGGAGAGACCCAGTACTTC
TRBD1 NA TRBJ2-5 TRBV6-5 CASSYGAGGAETQYF TGTGCCAGCAGTTACGGCGCAGGGGGCGCCGAGACCCAGTACTTC
NA few TRBJ2-4 TRBV5-4 CASSFRGAGNIQYF TGTGCCAGCAGCTTCAGGGGCGCGGGCAACATTCAGTACTTC
TRBD2 NA TRBJ2-1 TRBV29-1 CSVGKTSGRGNEQFF TGCAGCGTTGGAAAAACTAGCGGGAGAGGTAATGAGCAGTTCTTC